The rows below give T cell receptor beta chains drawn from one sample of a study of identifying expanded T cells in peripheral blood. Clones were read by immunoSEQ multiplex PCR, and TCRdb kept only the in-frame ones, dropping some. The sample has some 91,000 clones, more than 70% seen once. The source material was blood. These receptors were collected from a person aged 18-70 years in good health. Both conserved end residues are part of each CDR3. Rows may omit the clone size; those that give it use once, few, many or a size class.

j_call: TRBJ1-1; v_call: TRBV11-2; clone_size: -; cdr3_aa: CASSSRQGAVGTEAFF
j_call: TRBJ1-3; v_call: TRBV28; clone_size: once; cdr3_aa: CASSRTGFSGNTIYF
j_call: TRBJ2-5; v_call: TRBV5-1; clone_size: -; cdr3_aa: CASERDRGQETQYF
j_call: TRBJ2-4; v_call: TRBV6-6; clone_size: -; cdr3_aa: CASSSLRIKNIQYF
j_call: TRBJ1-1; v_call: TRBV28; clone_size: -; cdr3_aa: CASRDRSLVEAFF
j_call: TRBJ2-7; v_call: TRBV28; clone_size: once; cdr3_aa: CASTPPLGGGEQYF
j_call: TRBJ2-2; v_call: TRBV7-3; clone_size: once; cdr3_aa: CASSLNTAGHSNTGELFF
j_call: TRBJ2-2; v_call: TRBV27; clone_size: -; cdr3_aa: CASSLRRVVRTGELFF
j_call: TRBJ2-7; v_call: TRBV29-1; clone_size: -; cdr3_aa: CSVDESYEQYF
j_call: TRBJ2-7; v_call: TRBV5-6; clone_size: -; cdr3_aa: CASSKYPSGTHYEQYF
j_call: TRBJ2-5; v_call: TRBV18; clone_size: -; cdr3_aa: CASSPRASGSSGETQYF
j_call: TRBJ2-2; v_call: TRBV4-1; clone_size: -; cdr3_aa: CASSQESAGDSTGELFF
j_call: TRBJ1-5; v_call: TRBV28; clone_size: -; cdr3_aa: CATGQPQHF
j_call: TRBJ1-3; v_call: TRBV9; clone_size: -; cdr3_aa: CASSDGQLGNTIYF
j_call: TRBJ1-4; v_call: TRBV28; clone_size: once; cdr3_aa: CASSPGTENEKLFF
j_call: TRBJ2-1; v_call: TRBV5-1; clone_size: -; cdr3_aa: CASSLVRAGGPYNEQFF
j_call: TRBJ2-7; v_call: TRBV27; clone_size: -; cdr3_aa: CASSLSLGRTSGSRRYF
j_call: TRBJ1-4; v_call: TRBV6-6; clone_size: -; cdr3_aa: CASSAAQGSLFF
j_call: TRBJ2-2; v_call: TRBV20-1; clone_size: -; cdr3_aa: CSARVPGELFF
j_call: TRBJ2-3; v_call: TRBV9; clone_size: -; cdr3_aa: CASSVLGGLDSDTQYF
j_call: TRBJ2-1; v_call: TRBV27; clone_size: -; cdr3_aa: CASTLALSSYNEQFF
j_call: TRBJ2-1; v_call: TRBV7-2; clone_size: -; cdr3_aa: CASSYAGTTAAEQFF
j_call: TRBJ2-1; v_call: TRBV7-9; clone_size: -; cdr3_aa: CASSTSGGKNEQFF
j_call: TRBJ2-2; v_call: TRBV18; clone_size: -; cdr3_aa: CASSDRDRRLYANTGELFF
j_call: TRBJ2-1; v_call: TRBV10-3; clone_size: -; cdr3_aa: CAISGGSRDPNEQFF
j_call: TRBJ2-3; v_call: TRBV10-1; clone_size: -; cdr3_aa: CASSESTDTQYF
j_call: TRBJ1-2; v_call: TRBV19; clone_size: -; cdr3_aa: CASSPRTGGYGYTF
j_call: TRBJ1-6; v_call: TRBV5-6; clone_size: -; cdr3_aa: CASSFITWSYNSPLHF